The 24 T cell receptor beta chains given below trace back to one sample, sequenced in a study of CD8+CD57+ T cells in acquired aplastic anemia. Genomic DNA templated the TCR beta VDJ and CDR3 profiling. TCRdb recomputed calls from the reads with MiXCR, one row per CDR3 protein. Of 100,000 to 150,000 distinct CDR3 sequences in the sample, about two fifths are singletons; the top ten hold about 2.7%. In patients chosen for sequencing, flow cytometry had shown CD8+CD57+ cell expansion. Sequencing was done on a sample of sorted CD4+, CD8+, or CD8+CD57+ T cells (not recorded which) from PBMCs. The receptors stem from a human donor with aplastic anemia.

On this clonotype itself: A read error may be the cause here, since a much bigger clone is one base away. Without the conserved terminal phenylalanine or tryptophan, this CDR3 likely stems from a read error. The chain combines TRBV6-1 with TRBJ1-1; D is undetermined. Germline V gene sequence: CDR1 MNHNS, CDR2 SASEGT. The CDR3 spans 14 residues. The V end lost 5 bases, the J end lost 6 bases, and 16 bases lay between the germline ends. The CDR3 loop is CASSKRRAESEAFL. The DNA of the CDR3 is TGTGCCAGCAGTAAACGGAGGGCCGAGTCTGAAGCTTTCCTT.

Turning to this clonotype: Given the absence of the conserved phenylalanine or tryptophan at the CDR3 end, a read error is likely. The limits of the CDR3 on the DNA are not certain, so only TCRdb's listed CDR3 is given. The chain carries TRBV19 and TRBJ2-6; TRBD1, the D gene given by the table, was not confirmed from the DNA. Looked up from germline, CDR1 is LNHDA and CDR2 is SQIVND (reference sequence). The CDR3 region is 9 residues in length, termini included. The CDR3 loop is CASSASGQK.

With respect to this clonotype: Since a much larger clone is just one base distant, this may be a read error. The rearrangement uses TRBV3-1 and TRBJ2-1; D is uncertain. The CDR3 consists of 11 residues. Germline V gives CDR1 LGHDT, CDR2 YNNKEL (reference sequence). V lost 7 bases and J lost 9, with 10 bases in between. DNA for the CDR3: TGTGCCAGCAACCGCAACAGTGAGCAGTTCTTC. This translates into CASNRNSEQFF.

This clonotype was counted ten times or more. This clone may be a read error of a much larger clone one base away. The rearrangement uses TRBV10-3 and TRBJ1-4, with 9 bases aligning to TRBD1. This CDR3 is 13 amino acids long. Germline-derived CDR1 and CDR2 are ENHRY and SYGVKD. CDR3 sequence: CAFRGDREEKLFF. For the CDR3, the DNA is TGTGCCTTCAGGGGGGACAGGGAGGAAAAACTGTTTTTT.

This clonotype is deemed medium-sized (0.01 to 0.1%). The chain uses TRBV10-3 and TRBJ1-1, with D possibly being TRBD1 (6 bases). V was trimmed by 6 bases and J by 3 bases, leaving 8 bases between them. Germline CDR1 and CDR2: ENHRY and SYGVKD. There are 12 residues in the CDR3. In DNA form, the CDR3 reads TGTGCCATCAGAGCAGGGGACACTGAAGCTTTCTTT. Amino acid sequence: CAIRAGDTEAFF.

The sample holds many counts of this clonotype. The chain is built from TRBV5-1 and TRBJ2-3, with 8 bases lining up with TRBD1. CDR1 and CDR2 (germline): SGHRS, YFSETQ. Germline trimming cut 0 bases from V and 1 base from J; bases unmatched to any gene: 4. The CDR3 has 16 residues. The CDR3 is CASSLDQQGGTDTQYF. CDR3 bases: TGCGCCAGCAGCTTGGATCAACAGGGGGGCACAGATACGCAGTATTTT.

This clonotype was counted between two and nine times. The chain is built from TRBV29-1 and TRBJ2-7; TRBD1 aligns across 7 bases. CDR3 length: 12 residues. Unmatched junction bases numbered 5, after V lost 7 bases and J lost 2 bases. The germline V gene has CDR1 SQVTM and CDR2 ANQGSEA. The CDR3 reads CSARDSTYEQYF. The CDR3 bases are TGCAGCGCCCGGGACAGTACCTACGAGCAGTACTTC.

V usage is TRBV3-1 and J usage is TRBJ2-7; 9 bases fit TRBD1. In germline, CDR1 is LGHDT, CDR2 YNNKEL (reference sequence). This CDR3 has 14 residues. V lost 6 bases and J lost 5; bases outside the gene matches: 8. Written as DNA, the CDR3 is TGTGCCAGCAGTCGAGGGACAGGGACCCACGAGCAGTACTTC. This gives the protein CASSRGTGTHEQYF.

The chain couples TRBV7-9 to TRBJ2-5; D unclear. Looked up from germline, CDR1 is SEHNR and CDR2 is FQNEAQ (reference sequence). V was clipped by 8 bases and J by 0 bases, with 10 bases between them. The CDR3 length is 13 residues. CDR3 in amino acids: CASEGANQETQYF. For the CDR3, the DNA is TGTGCCAGCGAAGGAGCGAACCAAGAGACCCAGTACTTC.

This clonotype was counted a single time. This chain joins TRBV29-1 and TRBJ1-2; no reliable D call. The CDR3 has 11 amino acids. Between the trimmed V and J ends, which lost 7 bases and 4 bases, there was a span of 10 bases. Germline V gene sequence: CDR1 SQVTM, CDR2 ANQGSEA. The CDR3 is CSGRVGYGYTF. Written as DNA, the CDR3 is TGCAGCGGGCGGGTGGGCTATGGCTACACCTTC.

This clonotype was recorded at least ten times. The DNA for the CDR3 is TGTGCCAGCAGCCAAGATAAGGGACAGAACAATGAGCAGTTCTTC. Translating gives CASSQDKGQNNEQFF. V usage is TRBV4-2 and J usage is TRBJ2-1; 7 bases are shared with TRBD1. Germline V lookup: CDR1 LGHNA, CDR2 YNFKEQ. This CDR3 spans 15 amino acids. Trimming took 0 bases from V and 5 from J; bases not matched to a gene: 4.

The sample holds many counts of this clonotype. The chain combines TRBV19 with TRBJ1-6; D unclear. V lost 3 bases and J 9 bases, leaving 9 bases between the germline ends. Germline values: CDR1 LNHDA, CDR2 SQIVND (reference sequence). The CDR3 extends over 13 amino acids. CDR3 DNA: TGTGCCAGTAGTATTAGTCCTGGTTCACCCCTCCACTTT. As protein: CASSISPGSPLHF.

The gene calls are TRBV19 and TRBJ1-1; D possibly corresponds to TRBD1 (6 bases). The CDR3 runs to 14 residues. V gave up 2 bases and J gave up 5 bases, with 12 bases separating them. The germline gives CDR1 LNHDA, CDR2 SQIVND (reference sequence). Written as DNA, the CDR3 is TGTGCCAGTAGTATAAGGGGGGATGGTACTGAAGCTTTCTTT. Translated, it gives CASSIRGDGTEAFF.

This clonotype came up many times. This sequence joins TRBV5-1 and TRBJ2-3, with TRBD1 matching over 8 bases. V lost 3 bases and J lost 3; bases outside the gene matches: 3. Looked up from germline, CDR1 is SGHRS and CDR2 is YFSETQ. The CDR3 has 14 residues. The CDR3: CASSWTGFTDTQYF. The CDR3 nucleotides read TGCGCCAGCAGCTGGACAGGGTTTACAGATACGCAGTATTTT.

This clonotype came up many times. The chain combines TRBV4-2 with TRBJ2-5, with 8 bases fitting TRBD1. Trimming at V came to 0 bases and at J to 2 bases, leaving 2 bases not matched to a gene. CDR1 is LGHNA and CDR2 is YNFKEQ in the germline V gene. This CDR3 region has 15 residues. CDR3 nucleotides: TGTGCCAGCAGCCAAGACAGGGGGCTTCAAGAGACCCAGTACTTC. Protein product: CASSQDRGLQETQYF.

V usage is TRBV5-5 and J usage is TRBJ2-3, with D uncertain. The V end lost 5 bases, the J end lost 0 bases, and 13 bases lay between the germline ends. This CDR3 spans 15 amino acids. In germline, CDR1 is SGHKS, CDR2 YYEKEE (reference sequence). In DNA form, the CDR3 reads TGTGCCAGCAGTACCGAGCTGGTAAGCACAGATACGCAGTATTTT. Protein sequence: CASSTELVSTDTQYF.

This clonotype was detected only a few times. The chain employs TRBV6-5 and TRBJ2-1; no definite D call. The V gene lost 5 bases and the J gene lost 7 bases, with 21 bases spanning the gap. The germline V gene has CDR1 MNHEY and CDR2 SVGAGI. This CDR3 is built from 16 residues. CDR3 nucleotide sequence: TGTGCCAGCAGTCACCTATCATCACGGACCGGAAATGAGCAGTTCTTC. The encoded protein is CASSHLSSRTGNEQFF.

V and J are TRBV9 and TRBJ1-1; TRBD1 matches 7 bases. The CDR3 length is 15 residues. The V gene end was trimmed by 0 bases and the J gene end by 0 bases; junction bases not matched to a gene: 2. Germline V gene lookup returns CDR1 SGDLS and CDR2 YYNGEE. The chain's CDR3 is CASSVGGTVNTEAFF. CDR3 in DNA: TGTGCCAGCAGCGTAGGTGGGACAGTGAACACTGAAGCTTTCTTT.

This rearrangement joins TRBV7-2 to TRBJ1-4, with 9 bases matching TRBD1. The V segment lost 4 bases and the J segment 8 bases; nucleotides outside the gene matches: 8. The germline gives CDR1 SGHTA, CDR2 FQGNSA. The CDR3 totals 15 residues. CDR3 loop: CASSSGQGFGEKLFF. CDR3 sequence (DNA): TGTGCCAGCAGCTCGGGACAGGGTTTTGGAGAAAAACTGTTTTTT.

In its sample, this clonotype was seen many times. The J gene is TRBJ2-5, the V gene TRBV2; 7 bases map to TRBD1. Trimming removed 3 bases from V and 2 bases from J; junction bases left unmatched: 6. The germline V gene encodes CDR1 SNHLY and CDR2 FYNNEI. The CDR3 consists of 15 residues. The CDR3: CASSDGPGGQETQYF. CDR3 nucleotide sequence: TGTGCCAGCAGTGACGGGCCAGGGGGACAAGAGACCCAGTACTTC.

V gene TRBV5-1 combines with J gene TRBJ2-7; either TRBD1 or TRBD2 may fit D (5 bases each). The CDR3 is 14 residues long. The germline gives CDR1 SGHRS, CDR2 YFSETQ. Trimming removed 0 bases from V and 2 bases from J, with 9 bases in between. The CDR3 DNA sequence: TGCGCCAGCAGCTTGGGAGGGGATCCCTACGAGCAGTACTTC. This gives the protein CASSLGGDPYEQYF.

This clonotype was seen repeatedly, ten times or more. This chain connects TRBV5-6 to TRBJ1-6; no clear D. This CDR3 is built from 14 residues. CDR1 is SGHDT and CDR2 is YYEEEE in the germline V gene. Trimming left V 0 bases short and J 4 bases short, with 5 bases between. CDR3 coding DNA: TGTGCCAGCAGCTTGGGCAGGTATAATTCACCCCTCCACTTT. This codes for CASSLGRYNSPLHF.

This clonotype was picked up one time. The CDR3 nucleotides read TGTGCCAGCCAGCCTTCGCGGGACACTGAAGCTTTCTTT. Translation: CASQPSRDTEAFF. The chain carries TRBV7-2 and TRBJ1-1; D gene uncertain. Per the germline V gene, CDR1 is SGHTA and CDR2 is FQGNSA. This CDR3 contains 13 residues. Trimming took 8 bases from V and 3 from J, leaving 13 bases between them. The full variable domain, in which reference TRBV7-2 and TRBJ1-1 provide the parts outside the CDR3, is GAGVSQSPSNKVTEKGKDVELRCDPISGHTALYWYRQSLGQGLEFLIYFQGNSAPDKSGLPSDRFSAERTGGSVSTLTIQRTQQEDSAVYLCASQPSRDTEAFFGQGTRLTVV.

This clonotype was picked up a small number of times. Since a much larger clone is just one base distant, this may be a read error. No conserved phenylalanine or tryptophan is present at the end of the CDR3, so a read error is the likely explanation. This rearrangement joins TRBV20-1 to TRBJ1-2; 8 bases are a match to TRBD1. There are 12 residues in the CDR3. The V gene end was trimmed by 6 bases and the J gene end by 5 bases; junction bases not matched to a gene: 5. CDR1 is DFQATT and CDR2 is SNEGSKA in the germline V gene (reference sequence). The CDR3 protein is CSALDRAYGYTL. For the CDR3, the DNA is TGCAGTGCCTTGGACAGGGCTTATGGCTACACCCTC.